This T cell receptor beta chain appears in the sequencing data of a study of OX40 agonist ivuxolimab in advanced cancers. Turning to the overall study: Ivuxolimab, which targeted the costimulatory receptor OX40 (CD134), was an agonistic, fully human IgG2 monoclonal antibody. Prior anti-PD-1, anti-PD-L1 or anti-CTLA-4 therapy was permitted, and checkpoint inhibitors had been received by about 44% of dose-escalation patients. The dose-escalation cohort was about 83% male with a mean age of approximately 60 years, ranging from roughly 20 to 80. Peripheral TCRbeta sequencing aimed to test whether ivuxolimab altered TCR sequence diversity and caused clonal T-cell expansion. Intravenous ivuxolimab was administered to patients every 2 weeks at six dose levels: 0.01, 0.1, 0.3, 1.5, 3 and 10 mg/kg. Partial responses occurred in three dose-escalation patients: two with cutaneous melanoma and one with hepatocellular carcinoma. The paper reports the monotherapy dose-escalation portion (N of about 50 patients) of the phase I ivuxolimab trial. Of the roughly 51 patients in dose escalation, around 19 had hepatocellular carcinoma, about 15 had melanoma, 9 had renal cell carcinoma and 9 had head and neck cancer. Points the paper makes about the study in general: At doses of 0.1 to 3.0 mg/kg, clonal expansion of both CD4+ and CD8+ blood T cells was observed from baseline to week 6. Partial responders in the 0.1-3.0 mg/kg groups had among the lowest normalized peripheral clonal expansion, especially among CD8+ T cells. Low levels of normalized T-cell clonal expansion were also seen in some patients who did not respond. The antigen specificity of the peripheral T cells that underwent clonal expansion was not determined. After ivuxolimab, more expanded clones were found on average in CD8+ T cells than in CD4+ T cells.

The trial excluded patients who had a history of autoimmune disease or who were on systemic immunosuppression. In every dose cohort, peripheral blood was drawn for TCR sequencing at baseline, cycle 4 day 1, and cycle 7 day 1. Samples were obtained from an open-label, multicenter, first-in-human phase I dose-escalation trial of ivuxolimab. Adults with locally advanced or metastatic melanoma, renal cell carcinoma, hepatocellular carcinoma or head and neck squamous cell carcinoma were enrolled in the trial. Before TCR sequencing, CD4+ T cells and CD8+ T cells from peripheral blood were sorted into separate populations. Genomic DNA was isolated from the sorted cells so that the TCRbeta CDR3 region could be sequenced. The immunoSEQ Assay was used to sequence the TCRbeta CDR3 regions. The clones in this table, taken by TCRdb from immuneACCESS, are in-frame only. Not every clone is retained; where verified, under half of the shortfall comes from an unresolved V gene, and the cause of the rest is unknown. A total of about 100,000 clones appear in this sample, around 80% of them only once. The ten largest account for 5.5% of the sample.

This clone has more than one count but fewer than ten. Its target antigen remains unknown. The input lacks base qualities; no much larger clone sits a single base away. From the germline V gene, CDR1 is SGHDT and CDR2 is YYEEEE. Trimming removed 4 bases from V and 3 bases from J; the gene matches leave 9 bases unexplained. There are 16 amino acids in the CDR3, from cysteine to phenylalanine inclusive. Only the CDR3 DNA is retained, 48 bases long and in frame from the first base. The input for sequencing was CD4+ or CD8+ T cells sorted from blood, taken in a trial of the OX40 agonist ivuxolimab. The sequence came from an adult with an advanced solid tumor such as melanoma, head and neck, liver or kidney cancer. Recombination connected TRBV5-6 to TRBJ1-2; the central 10 bases match TRBD1. The DNA sequence is given as TGTGCCAGCAGCCAAACCGGGACAGGGGATGACTATGGCTACACCTTC. It translates to CASSQTGTGDDYGYTF.